This record covers a single T cell receptor beta chain. Authors' methods: Quantification of nucleated cells was approximated via reference gene primer amplification. Clones were sequenced by immunoSEQ multiplex PCR, and TCRdb holds only the in-frame ones, with some missing. The D gene and trimming were derived from the DNA, and the V and J assignments and clone size from that table. The repertoire holds fewer than 55,000 clones, with 65% to 85% as singletons. This record comes from a study of blood T cell repertoires in COVID-19. Study background: T cells, B-cell-depleted T cells, or PBMCs supplied cDNA or gDNA.

Seattle enrolled patients during active infection and tracked them longitudinally. Sequencing was done on a sample of peripheral blood. This clonotype was sampled from a woman of 80 years or more with COVID-19, enrolled during active disease.

The CDR3 region is CASSVEVATSGAGELFF. The CDR3 DNA follows: TGTGCCAGCAGCGTAGAGGTCGCAACCTCGGGGGCCGGGGAGCTGTTTTTT. The chain uses TRBV9 and TRBJ2-2, with D perhaps TRBD2 (6 bases). Germline assignment: CDR1 SGDLS and CDR2 YYNGEE. Trimming stripped 0 bases from V and 6 bases from J, with 18 bases between. This CDR3 has 17 residues.